The rows below give T cell receptor beta chains drawn from one sample of a study of control samples from healthy donors and cancer patients. Repertoires were generated with immunoSEQ multiplex PCR, while TCRdb's copy carries only in-frame clones and drops some. The table includes about 150,000 clones, about 94% detected once. Sequences were obtained from blood. The receptors shown here come from a woman aged 40 to 49 in good health. The CDR3 runs from the conserved cysteine through the conserved F or W. A D gene is named only where the DNA matches it firmly. Clone size, where shown, is once, few, many, or a class for clones that have expanded.

j_call: TRBJ1-3; d_call: NA; v_call: TRBV3-1/TRBV3-2; clone_size: NA; cdr3_aa: CASSQDQVSGNTIYF
j_call: TRBJ1-4; d_call: TRBD1; v_call: TRBV6-5; clone_size: once; cdr3_aa: CASSVQGVGEKLFF
j_call: TRBJ1-3; d_call: TRBD1; v_call: TRBV19; clone_size: NA; cdr3_aa: CASRRDRSSGNTIYF
j_call: TRBJ1-1; d_call: NA; v_call: TRBV15; clone_size: NA; cdr3_aa: CATSRDLGGGTEAFF
j_call: TRBJ2-1; d_call: NA; v_call: TRBV7-2; clone_size: NA; cdr3_aa: CASSFIAQSSYNEQFF
j_call: TRBJ1-1; d_call: NA; v_call: TRBV27; clone_size: NA; cdr3_aa: CASSLYRSLNTEAFF
j_call: TRBJ1-2; d_call: TRBD1; v_call: TRBV6-6; clone_size: NA; cdr3_aa: CASSSPDRVRYTF
j_call: TRBJ1-6; d_call: NA; v_call: TRBV6-6; clone_size: once; cdr3_aa: CASERERYNSPLHF
j_call: TRBJ1-2; d_call: NA; v_call: TRBV7-2; clone_size: NA; cdr3_aa: CASSLGLGGGFYGYTF
j_call: TRBJ2-5; d_call: NA; v_call: TRBV5-6; clone_size: NA; cdr3_aa: CASRAYGRLHQETQYF
j_call: TRBJ2-3; d_call: NA; v_call: TRBV5-6; clone_size: NA; cdr3_aa: CASSQTGFPDTQYF
j_call: TRBJ2-1; d_call: TRBD1; v_call: TRBV4-1; clone_size: NA; cdr3_aa: CASSPGQGVSHAQFF
j_call: TRBJ1-3; d_call: TRBD1; v_call: TRBV5-4; clone_size: NA; cdr3_aa: CASSSGQGSSGNTIYF
j_call: TRBJ1-2; d_call: NA; v_call: TRBV29-1; clone_size: NA; cdr3_aa: CSVDSGLYGYTF
j_call: TRBJ1-3; d_call: TRBD1; v_call: TRBV3-1/TRBV3-2; clone_size: NA; cdr3_aa: CASSQDLTGSGNTIYF
j_call: TRBJ2-5; d_call: NA; v_call: TRBV25-1; clone_size: NA; cdr3_aa: CASSEVGLQETQYF
j_call: TRBJ2-1; d_call: TRBD2; v_call: TRBV7-2; clone_size: NA; cdr3_aa: CASSLGGGGNEQFF
j_call: TRBJ2-7; d_call: NA; v_call: TRBV7-9; clone_size: NA; cdr3_aa: CASSLGAAAYEQYF
j_call: TRBJ2-1; d_call: TRBD1; v_call: TRBV29-1; clone_size: NA; cdr3_aa: CSVRQGLNEQFF
j_call: TRBJ2-7; d_call: NA; v_call: TRBV27; clone_size: NA; cdr3_aa: CASSLLRDRSYEQYF
j_call: TRBJ1-1; d_call: NA; v_call: TRBV19; clone_size: NA; cdr3_aa: CAARGHATEAFF
j_call: TRBJ1-1; d_call: TRBD1; v_call: TRBV6-2/TRBV6-3; clone_size: NA; cdr3_aa: CASSSYTGQLNTEAFF
j_call: TRBJ1-1; d_call: NA; v_call: TRBV7-8; clone_size: NA; cdr3_aa: CASSVDRLPNTEAFF
j_call: TRBJ2-2; d_call: NA; v_call: TRBV3-1/TRBV3-2; clone_size: NA; cdr3_aa: CASNINRVSGELFF
j_call: TRBJ1-2; d_call: NA; v_call: TRBV2; clone_size: NA; cdr3_aa: CASSDRGQRNYGYTF
j_call: TRBJ1-2; d_call: TRBD1; v_call: TRBV6-5; clone_size: NA; cdr3_aa: CASTIGAGGVYGYTF
j_call: TRBJ2-5; d_call: TRBD2; v_call: TRBV18; clone_size: NA; cdr3_aa: CASSPPGTSRETQYF
j_call: TRBJ1-2; d_call: TRBD1; v_call: TRBV19; clone_size: NA; cdr3_aa: CASKSGQGNYGYTF
j_call: TRBJ1-2; d_call: TRBD1; v_call: TRBV19; clone_size: NA; cdr3_aa: CASSTRDSGIGYTF
j_call: TRBJ1-1; d_call: TRBD1; v_call: TRBV9; clone_size: NA; cdr3_aa: CASSIQGANTEAFF
j_call: TRBJ2-2; d_call: TRBD1; v_call: TRBV11-2; clone_size: NA; cdr3_aa: CASSQPRQGANTGELFF
j_call: TRBJ1-4; d_call: NA; v_call: TRBV29-1; clone_size: NA; cdr3_aa: CSVSRRTTNEKLFF
j_call: TRBJ1-5; d_call: NA; v_call: TRBV6-2/TRBV6-3; clone_size: NA; cdr3_aa: CASSYQGVKGQPQHF
j_call: TRBJ2-5; d_call: TRBD2; v_call: TRBV5-4; clone_size: NA; cdr3_aa: CASSLAPSGTAEETQYF
j_call: TRBJ1-2; d_call: NA; v_call: TRBV5-1; clone_size: NA; cdr3_aa: CASSSTVDVTGVRSGYTF
j_call: TRBJ2-2; d_call: TRBD2; v_call: TRBV11-3; clone_size: NA; cdr3_aa: CASSFSWGGENTGELFF